These T cell receptor beta chains were read from a single sample in a study of T cell responses to AZD1222 COVID-19 vaccine. Sequenced by immunoSEQ multiplex PCR; TCRdb stores in-frame clones only, minus some. Counted here are 130,000 to 150,000 clones, roughly 92% occurring once; the ten biggest clones make up around 1.7%. This specimen was peripheral blood, taken on day 0 of AZD1222 vaccination. These receptor sequences come from an adult in good health. Each CDR3 is given with its conserved first and last residue. The order of the fields is J gene, clone size, D gene, V gene, CDR3 protein, CDR3 DNA. The D gene is left open where the match is weak. Size is stated for part of the rows, as once, few or many counts, or as a class when the clone is expanded.

J: TRBJ1-1
size: once
D: NA
V: TRBV5-1
CDR3: CASSLTAGATEAFF
DNA: TGCGCCAGCAGCTTAACGGCAGGGGCCACTGAAGCTTTCTTT

J: TRBJ1-5
size: NA
D: NA
V: TRBV28
CDR3: CASSLYRQPQHF
DNA: TGTGCCAGCAGTTTATATCGTCAGCCCCAGCATTTT

J: TRBJ2-7
size: NA
D: NA
V: TRBV6-1
CDR3: CASSEQPGTYEQYF
DNA: TGTGCCAGCAGTGAACAGCCGGGAACCTACGAGCAGTACTTC

J: TRBJ2-7
size: NA
D: TRBD2
V: TRBV10-3
CDR3: CAISPSGSLGLYEQYF
DNA: TGTGCCATCAGTCCTAGCGGGAGCTTGGGGCTCTACGAGCAGTACTTC

J: TRBJ2-3
size: once
D: NA
V: TRBV11-2
CDR3: CASSPTLGGRTDTQYF
DNA: TGTGCCAGCAGCCCAACTTTGGGGGGCCGTACAGATACGCAGTATTTT

J: TRBJ1-1
size: NA
D: NA
V: TRBV6-1
CDR3: CASSVMADEGTEAFF
DNA: TGTGCCAGCAGTGTGATGGCGGACGAGGGCACTGAAGCTTTCTTT

J: TRBJ2-7
size: NA
D: TRBD2
V: TRBV6-6
CDR3: CASSPRVGTSGSYEQYF
DNA: TGTGCCAGCAGTCCTAGGGTGGGGACTAGCGGGAGCTACGAGCAGTACTTC

J: TRBJ2-5
size: NA
D: NA
V: TRBV2
CDR3: CASITTGETQYF
DNA: TGTGCCAGCATTACGACAGGAGAGACCCAGTACTTC

J: TRBJ2-1
size: NA
D: NA
V: TRBV2
CDR3: CASSLEQGGYNEQFF
DNA: TGTGCCAGCAGCTTGGAGCAGGGCGGCTACAATGAGCAGTTCTTC

J: TRBJ1-1
size: NA
D: TRBD1
V: TRBV5-6
CDR3: CASKGQGVSTEAFF
DNA: TGTGCCTCCAAGGGGCAGGGGGTTAGCACTGAAGCTTTCTTT

J: TRBJ1-1
size: NA
D: NA
V: TRBV6-5
CDR3: CASSPMYTEAFF
DNA: TGTGCCAGCAGTCCCATGTACACTGAAGCTTTCTTT

J: TRBJ1-1
size: NA
D: TRBD1
V: TRBV7-3
CDR3: CASSSRDSFRLNTEAFF
DNA: TGTGCCAGCAGCTCTCGGGACAGCTTTAGACTGAACACTGAAGCTTTCTTT

J: TRBJ1-1
size: NA
D: NA
V: TRBV10-3
CDR3: CAISELQGWRTEAFF
DNA: TGTGCCATCAGTGAACTCCAGGGTTGGCGCACTGAAGCTTTCTTT

J: TRBJ1-6
size: NA
D: NA
V: TRBV13
CDR3: CASSLGGSSYNSPLHF
DNA: TGTGCCAGCAGCCTAGGGGGTAGCTCCTATAATTCACCCCTCCACTTT

J: TRBJ2-5
size: NA
D: TRBD2
V: TRBV11-2
CDR3: CASSIAGSQETQYF
DNA: TGTGCCAGCAGCATAGCGGGGTCACAAGAGACCCAGTACTTC

J: TRBJ2-5
size: NA
D: NA
V: TRBV7-9
CDR3: CASSPAQYQETQYF
DNA: TGTGCCAGCAGCCCGGCCCAGTACCAAGAGACCCAGTACTTC

J: TRBJ2-7
size: NA
D: NA
V: TRBV5-6
CDR3: CASRPRGTGSYEQYF
DNA: TGTGCCAGCAGGCCCCGAGGAACTGGCTCCTACGAGCAGTACTTC

J: TRBJ1-4
size: NA
D: NA
V: TRBV29-1
CDR3: CSVSTAVGKLFF
DNA: TGCAGCGTTTCGACCGCCGTGGGAAAACTGTTTTTT

J: TRBJ2-3
size: NA
D: TRBD1
V: TRBV5-1
CDR3: CASLQGAATDTQYF
DNA: TGCGCCAGCTTACAGGGGGCGGCTACAGATACGCAGTATTTT

J: TRBJ1-4
size: NA
D: NA
V: TRBV5-1
CDR3: CASSLAGLTEKLFF
DNA: TGCGCCAGCAGCCTGGCAGGGCTGACTGAAAAACTGTTTTTT

J: TRBJ1-5
size: few
D: TRBD1
V: TRBV7-9
CDR3: CASSAGGAGQPQHF
DNA: TGTGCCAGCAGCGCAGGGGGCGCCGGTCAGCCCCAGCATTTT

J: TRBJ2-1
size: NA
D: TRBD1
V: TRBV29-1
CDR3: CSAGQGNYNEQFF
DNA: TGCAGCGCTGGACAGGGGAACTACAATGAGCAGTTCTTC